There are many counts of the clone carrying this TCR beta chain. The antigen is not known. Per the germline V gene, CDR1 is KGHSH and CDR2 is LQKENI. The CDR3 is 16 amino acids. V was clipped by 3 bases and J by 1 base, with 15 bases between them. Uncontrolled infection, other autoimmune disease, pregnancy or lactation led to exclusion. The data belong to a study of T cells in Graves' hyperthyroidism and ophthalmopathy. Amplified regions were TCR beta CDR3 sequences from RNA transcripts. Initially, a first-round RT-PCR of the TCR CDR3 employed the HTBI primer set. TCRdb re-called the multiplex PCR reads with MiXCR, one entry per CDR3 protein. The sample includes some 570,000 distinct CDR3 sequences, more than 15% seen only once; the top ten take approximately 15%. Overall study results and limits: Expanded thyroid clonotypes (above 0.001) were mostly also found in blood. Ophthalmopathy stood apart from stable hyperthyroidism in a 13 V-J model.

Material: blood. The TCR was taken from a woman between 18 and 30 years old with Graves' ophthalmopathy. This chain connects TRBV18 to TRBJ2-5; the D is unclear. Here the CDR3 DNA reads TGTGCCAGCTCACCTCTAGTGTTTGACATCCAAGAGACCCAGTACTTC. Protein: CASSPLVFDIQETQYF. The full variable domain, rest sourced from reference TRBV18 and TRBJ2-5, is NAGVMQNPRHLVRRRGQEARLRCSPMKGHSHVYWYRQLPEEGLKFMVYLQKENIIDESGMPKERFSAEFPKEGPSILRIQQVVRGDSAAYFCASSPLVFDIQETQYFGPGTRLLVL.